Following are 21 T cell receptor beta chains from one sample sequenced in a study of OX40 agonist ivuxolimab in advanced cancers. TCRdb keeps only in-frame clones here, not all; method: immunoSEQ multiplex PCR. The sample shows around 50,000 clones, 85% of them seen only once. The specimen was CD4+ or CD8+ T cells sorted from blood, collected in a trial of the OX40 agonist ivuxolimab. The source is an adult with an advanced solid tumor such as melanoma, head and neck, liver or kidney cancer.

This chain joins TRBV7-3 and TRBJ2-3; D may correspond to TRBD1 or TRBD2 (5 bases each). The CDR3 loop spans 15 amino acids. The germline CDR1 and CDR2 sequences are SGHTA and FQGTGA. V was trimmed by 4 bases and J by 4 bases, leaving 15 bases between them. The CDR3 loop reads CASSSDLGAADTQYF. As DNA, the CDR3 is TGTGCCAGCAGCTCGGACCTCGGGGCCGCAGATACGCAGTATTTT.

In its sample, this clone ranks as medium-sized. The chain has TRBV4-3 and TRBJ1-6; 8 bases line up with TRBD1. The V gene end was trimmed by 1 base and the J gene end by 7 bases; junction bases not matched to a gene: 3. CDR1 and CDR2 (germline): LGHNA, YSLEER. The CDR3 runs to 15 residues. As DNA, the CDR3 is TGCGCCAGCAGCCAAGGACAGGGGCTCAATTCACCCCTCCACTTT. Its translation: CASSQGQGLNSPLHF.

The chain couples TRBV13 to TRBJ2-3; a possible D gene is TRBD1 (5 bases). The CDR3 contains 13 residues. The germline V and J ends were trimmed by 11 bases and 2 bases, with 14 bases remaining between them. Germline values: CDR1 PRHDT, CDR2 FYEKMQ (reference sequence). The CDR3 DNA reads TGTGCCGGTAGAAGACAGTCCACAGATACGCAGTATTTT. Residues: CAGRRQSTDTQYF.

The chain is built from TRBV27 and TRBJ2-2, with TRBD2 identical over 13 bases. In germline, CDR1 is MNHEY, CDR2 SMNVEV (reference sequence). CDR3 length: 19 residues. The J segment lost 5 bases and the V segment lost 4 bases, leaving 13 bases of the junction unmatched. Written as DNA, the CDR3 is TGTGCCAGCAGTTCGTCCGGACTAGCGGGGGCCGGGGGGACCGGGGAGCTGTTTTTT. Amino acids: CASSSSGLAGAGGTGELFF.

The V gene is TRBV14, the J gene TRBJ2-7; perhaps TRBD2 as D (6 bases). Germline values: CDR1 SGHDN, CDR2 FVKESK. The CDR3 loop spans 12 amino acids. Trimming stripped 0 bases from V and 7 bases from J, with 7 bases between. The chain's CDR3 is CASSQEGREQYV. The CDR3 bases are TGTGCCAGCAGCCAAGAGGGGAGGGAGCAGTACGTC.

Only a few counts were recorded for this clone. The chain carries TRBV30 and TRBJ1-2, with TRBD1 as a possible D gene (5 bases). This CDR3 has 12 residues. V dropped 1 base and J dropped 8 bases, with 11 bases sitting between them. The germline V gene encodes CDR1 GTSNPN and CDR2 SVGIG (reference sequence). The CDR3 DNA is TGTGCCTGGAGTGGAGGGACGCTCGGCTACACCTTC. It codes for CAWSGGTLGYTF.

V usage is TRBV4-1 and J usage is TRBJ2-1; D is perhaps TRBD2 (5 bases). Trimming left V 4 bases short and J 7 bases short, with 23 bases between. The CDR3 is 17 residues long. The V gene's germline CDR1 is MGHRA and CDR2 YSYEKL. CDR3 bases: TGCGCCAGCAGCCCGATAAAAGGGCTAGCTTTTAGGAATGAGCAGTTCTTC. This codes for CASSPIKGLAFRNEQFF.

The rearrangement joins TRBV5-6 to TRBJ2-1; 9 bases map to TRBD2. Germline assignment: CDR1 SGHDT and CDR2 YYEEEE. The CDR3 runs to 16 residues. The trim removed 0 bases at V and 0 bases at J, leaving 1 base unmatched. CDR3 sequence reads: CASSLVRGGSYNEQFF. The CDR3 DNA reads TGTGCCAGCAGCTTGGTGCGGGGGGGCTCCTACAATGAGCAGTTCTTC.

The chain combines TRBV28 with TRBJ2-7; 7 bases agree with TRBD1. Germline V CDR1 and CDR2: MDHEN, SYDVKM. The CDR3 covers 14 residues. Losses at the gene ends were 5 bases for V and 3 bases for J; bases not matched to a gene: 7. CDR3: CASSTGTVLYEQYF. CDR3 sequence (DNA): TGTGCCAGCAGTACCGGGACAGTGCTCTACGAGCAGTACTTC.

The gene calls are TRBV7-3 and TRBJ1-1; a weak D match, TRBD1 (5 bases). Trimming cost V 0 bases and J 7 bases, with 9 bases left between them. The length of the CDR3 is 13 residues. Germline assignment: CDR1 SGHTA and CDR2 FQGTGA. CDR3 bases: TGTGCCAGCAGCTTAACGGGGCGTGATGAAGCTTTCTTT. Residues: CASSLTGRDEAFF.

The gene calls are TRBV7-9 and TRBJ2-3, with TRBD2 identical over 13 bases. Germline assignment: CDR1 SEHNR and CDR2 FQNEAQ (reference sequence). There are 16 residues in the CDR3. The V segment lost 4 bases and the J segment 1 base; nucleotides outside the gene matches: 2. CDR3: CASSSGLAGGTDTQYF. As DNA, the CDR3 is TGTGCCAGCAGCTCCGGACTAGCGGGGGGCACAGATACGCAGTATTTT.

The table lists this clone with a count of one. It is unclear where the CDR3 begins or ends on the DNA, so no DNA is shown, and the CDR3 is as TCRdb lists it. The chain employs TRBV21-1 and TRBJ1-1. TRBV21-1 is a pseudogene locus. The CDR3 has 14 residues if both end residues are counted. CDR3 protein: CASSPWGAGTEAFF.

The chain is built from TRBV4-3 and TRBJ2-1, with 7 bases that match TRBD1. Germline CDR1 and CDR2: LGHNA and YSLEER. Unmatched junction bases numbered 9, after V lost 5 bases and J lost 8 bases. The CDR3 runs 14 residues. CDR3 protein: CASSIGQVLDEQFF. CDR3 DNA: TGCGCCAGCAGCATCGGACAGGTGTTGGATGAGCAGTTCTTC.

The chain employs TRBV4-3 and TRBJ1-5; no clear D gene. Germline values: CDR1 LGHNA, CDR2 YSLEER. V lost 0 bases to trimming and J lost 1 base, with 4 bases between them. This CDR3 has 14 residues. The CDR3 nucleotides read TGCGCCAGCAGCCAAGACGGGAGCAATCAGCCCCAGCATTTT. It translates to CASSQDGSNQPQHF.

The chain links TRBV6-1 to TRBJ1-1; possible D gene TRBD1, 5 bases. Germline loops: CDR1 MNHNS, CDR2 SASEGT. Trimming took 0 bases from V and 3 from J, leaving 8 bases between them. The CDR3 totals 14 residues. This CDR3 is CASSEARVYTEAFF. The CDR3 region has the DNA TGTGCCAGCAGTGAAGCCAGGGTTTACACTGAAGCTTTCTTT.

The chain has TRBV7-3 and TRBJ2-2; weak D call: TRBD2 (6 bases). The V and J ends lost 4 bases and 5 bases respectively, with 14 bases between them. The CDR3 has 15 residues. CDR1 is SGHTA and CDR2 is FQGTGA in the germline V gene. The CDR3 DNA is TGTGCCAGCAGCTCCCAAGGGACTGGAACCGGGGAGCTGTTTTTT. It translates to CASSSQGTGTGELFF.

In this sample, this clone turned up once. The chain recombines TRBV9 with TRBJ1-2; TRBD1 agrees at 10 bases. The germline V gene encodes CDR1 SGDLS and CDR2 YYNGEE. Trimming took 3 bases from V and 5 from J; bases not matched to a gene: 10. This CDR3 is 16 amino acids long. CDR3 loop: CASSDHRQGALYGYTF. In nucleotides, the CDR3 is TGTGCCAGCAGCGACCATCGACAGGGGGCTTTATATGGCTACACCTTC.

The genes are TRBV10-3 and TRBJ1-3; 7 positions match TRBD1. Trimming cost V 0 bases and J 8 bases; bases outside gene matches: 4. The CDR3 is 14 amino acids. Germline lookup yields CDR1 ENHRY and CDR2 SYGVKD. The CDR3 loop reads CAISESLGQDTIYF. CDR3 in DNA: TGTGCCATCAGTGAGTCACTCGGACAGGACACCATATATTTT.

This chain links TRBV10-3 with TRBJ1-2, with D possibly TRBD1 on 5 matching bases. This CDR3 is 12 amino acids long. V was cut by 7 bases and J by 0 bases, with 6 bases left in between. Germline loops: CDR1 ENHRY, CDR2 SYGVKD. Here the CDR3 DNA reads TGTGCCATCACGGGACCTAACTATGGCTACACCTTC. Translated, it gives CAITGPNYGYTF.

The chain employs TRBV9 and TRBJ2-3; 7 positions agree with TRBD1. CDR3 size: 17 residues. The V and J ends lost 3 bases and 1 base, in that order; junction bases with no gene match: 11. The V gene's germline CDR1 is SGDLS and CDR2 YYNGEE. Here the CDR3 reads CASSAFLLGQGTDTQYF. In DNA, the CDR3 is TGTGCCAGCAGCGCCTTCCTATTAGGACAGGGCACAGATACGCAGTATTTT.

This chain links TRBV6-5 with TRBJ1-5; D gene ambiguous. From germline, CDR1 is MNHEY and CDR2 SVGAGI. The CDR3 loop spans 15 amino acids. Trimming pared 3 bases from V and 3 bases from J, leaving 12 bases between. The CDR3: CASSYGLGPNQPQHF. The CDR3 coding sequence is TGTGCCAGCAGTTATGGTCTAGGTCCCAATCAGCCCCAGCATTTT.